This T cell receptor (beta chain) was obtained from a study of blood T cell repertoires in COVID-19. Overall study: The origin of the acute and convalescent COVID-19 samples was the United States, Italy and Spain.

Followed longitudinally, the Seattle patients had been enrolled during active infection. In the authors' workflow: By means of reference gene primer amplification, nucleated cell counts were estimated. This table comes from immunoSEQ multiplex PCR, and its TCRdb copy is limited to in-frame clones, with some not included. That table supplies the V and J calls and clone size; D and trimming were determined from the DNA. The data contain approximately 340,000 clones, 87% of them singletons. The V gene end was trimmed by 3 bases and the J gene end by 3 bases; junction bases not matched to a gene: 13. Germline CDR1 is SGHNT and CDR2 is YYREEE (reference sequence). The CDR3 loop spans 17 amino acids.

The V and J genes are TRBV5-4 and TRBJ1-2; TRBD1 aligns across 8 bases. The sequenced sample was peripheral blood. The receptor was derived from a man between 25 and 39 years old with COVID-19, enrolled during active disease. The CDR3 bases are TGTGCCAGCAGCTCCCCAATTGGACAGGGCTTGGACTATGGCTACACCTTC. Translation: CASSSPIGQGLDYGYTF.